The next 17 T cell receptor beta chains were all read from a single sample in a study of blood T cell repertoires in COVID-19. Data came from immunoSEQ multiplex PCR; TCRdb stores just in-frame clones and leaves some out. Altogether about 200,000 clones are present, roughly 84% being singletons, with the ten largest covering 4.5% to 5%. The sample consisted of peripheral blood. These receptors all come from a woman of 80 years or more with acute or convalescent COVID-19.

The chain combines TRBV28 with TRBJ1-5; D might be TRBD1 (5 bases). V lost 7 bases and J lost 4, with 11 bases in between. CDR1 and CDR2 (germline): MDHEN, SYDVKM. The CDR3 extends over 13 amino acids. The CDR3 protein is CASNRQLNQPQHF. CDR3 nucleotides: TGTGCCAGCAATAGACAGCTAAATCAGCCCCAGCATTTT.

The chain recombines TRBV30 with TRBJ2-4; tentative D call: TRBD1 (6 bases). The V gene lost 3 bases and the J gene lost 4 bases, with 16 bases spanning the gap. There are 15 residues in the CDR3. Germline V gene sequence: CDR1 GTSNPN, CDR2 SVGIG (reference sequence). The CDR3 DNA sequence: TGTGCCTGGAGCGCGCTCCGGGACATGAAAAACATTCAGTACTTC. Protein sequence: CAWSALRDMKNIQYF.

The rearrangement links TRBV4-3 to TRBJ2-7, with 7 bases matching TRBD2. The germline V gene has CDR1 LGHNA and CDR2 YSLEER. V trimming: 3 bases; J trimming: 4 bases; junction bases outside the gene matches: 9. The CDR3 runs to 15 residues. The CDR3 reads CASSQASSGVYEQYF. CDR3 DNA: TGCGCCAGCAGCCAGGCCTCTAGCGGAGTTTACGAGCAGTACTTC.

The chain links TRBV9 to TRBJ1-6, with 11 bases identical to TRBD1. There are 14 residues in the CDR3. V trimming: 0 bases; J trimming: 10 bases; junction bases outside the gene matches: 0. The germline V gene has CDR1 SGDLS and CDR2 YYNGEE. The CDR3 spells CASSVGTGGSPLHF. The CDR3 region has the DNA TGTGCCAGCAGCGTAGGGACAGGGGGCTCACCCCTCCACTTT.

The V gene is TRBV7-6, the J gene TRBJ2-2, with 9 bases matching TRBD1. CDR1 and CDR2 from the germline V gene are SGHVS and FNYEAQ. After removal of 5 bases from V and 6 bases from J, the junction contained 10 bases not matched to a gene. This CDR3 spans 16 amino acids. CDR3 residues: CASSPTGTGSPGELFF. In DNA form, the CDR3 reads TGTGCCAGCAGCCCTACCGGGACAGGGAGTCCCGGGGAGCTGTTTTTT. The complete variable domain, with remaining parts taken from reference TRBV7-6 and TRBJ2-2, reads GAGVSQSPRYKVTKRGQDVALRCDPISGHVSLYWYRQALGQGPEFLTYFNYEAQQDKSGLPNDRFSAERPEGSISTLTIQRTEQRDSAMYRCASSPTGTGSPGELFFGEGSRLTVL.

The chain is built from TRBV19 and TRBJ1-5; perhaps TRBD1 as D (5 bases). The CDR3 sequence is 16 residues long. Trimming stripped 3 bases from V and 0 bases from J, with 12 bases between. Germline lookup yields CDR1 LNHDA and CDR2 SQIVND (reference sequence). CDR3 region: CASSILRQYSNQPQHF. CDR3 sequence (DNA): TGTGCCAGTAGTATCCTCCGACAGTATAGCAATCAGCCCCAGCATTTT.

The rearrangement joins TRBV28 to TRBJ1-4, with D maybe TRBD1 (5 bases). V was trimmed by 10 bases and J by 8 bases, leaving 20 bases between them. Germline V gene lookup returns CDR1 MDHEN and CDR2 SYDVKM. This CDR3 has 14 amino acids. CDR3 DNA: TGTGCCACCAGAGTGTCAGGGTACAGGGAAAAACTGTTTTTT. Its protein is CATRVSGYREKLFF.

Only a few counts were recorded for this clone. V gene TRBV12-5 combines with J gene TRBJ1-5, with 9 bases identical to TRBD1. The CDR3 covers 20 residues. CDR1 is LGHNT, CDR2 FRNRAP, per germline. Trimming took 4 bases from V and 5 from J; bases not matched to a gene: 21. The CDR3 spells CASGSFVPPATQGADQPQHF. DNA of the CDR3: TGTGCTAGTGGTTCTTTTGTCCCCCCAGCAACACAGGGGGCTGATCAGCCCCAGCATTTT.

This clone was seen a single time. In the same sample, other DNA sequences code for this CDR3. The rearrangement uses TRBV30 and TRBJ1-1; 8 bases are shared with TRBD1. The CDR3 consists of 13 residues. Trimming took 1 base from V and 8 from J; bases not matched to a gene: 6. Per the germline V gene, CDR1 is GTSNPN and CDR2 is SVGIG (reference sequence). The CDR3 DNA reads TGTGCCTGGAGTGAACAGGGGGGCACGGAAGCTTTCTTT. It codes for CAWSEQGGTEAFF.

The chain employs TRBV3-1 (or the pseudogene TRBV3-2) and TRBJ2-7, with D perhaps matching TRBD1 (6 bases). Trimming cost V 5 bases and J 4 bases, with 12 bases left between them. Germline CDR1 and CDR2: LGHDT and YNNKEL (reference sequence). The CDR3 spans 13 residues. CDR3: CASSVRGSYEQYF. CDR3 in DNA: TGTGCCAGCAGCGTAAGGGGGTCTTACGAGCAGTACTTC.

In this sample, this clone turned up once. The chain links TRBV28 to TRBJ2-7, with D possibly matching TRBD1 (6 bases). The CDR3 has 13 amino acids. The germline V gene has CDR1 MDHEN and CDR2 SYDVKM. Trimming pared 8 bases from V and 4 bases from J, leaving 15 bases between. CDR3 protein: CASLDRPKYEQYF. DNA of the CDR3: TGTGCCAGCCTCGACAGGCCCAAGTACGAGCAGTACTTC.

This chain links TRBV7-9 with TRBJ2-1, with 11 bases lining up with TRBD2. The CDR3 runs 14 residues. Germline CDR1 is SEHNR and CDR2 is FQNEAQ (reference sequence). The V and J ends lost 7 bases and 6 bases, in that order; junction bases with no gene match: 5. The DNA of the CDR3 is TGTGCCAGCACCGTAGCGGGAGGGCTCAATGAGCAGTTCTTC. Translating it yields CASTVAGGLNEQFF.

This chain uses TRBV7-2 with TRBJ2-3, with D possibly matching TRBD2 (6 bases). CDR1 SGHTA and CDR2 FQGNSA come from the germline V gene. V lost 1 base, J lost 6 bases, and 26 bases lay in between. The CDR3 runs to 19 residues. The CDR3 loop is CASSLVGGAPVGIADTQYF. Written as DNA, the CDR3 is TGTGCCAGCAGCTTAGTCGGGGGAGCCCCAGTAGGTATCGCGGATACGCAGTATTTT.

This clone was observed a single time. The chain couples TRBV5-5 to TRBJ2-1, with D perhaps TRBD2 (6 bases). In germline, CDR1 is SGHKS, CDR2 YYEKEE (reference sequence). Trimming cost V 1 base and J 3 bases, with 14 bases left between them. The CDR3 is made up of 16 amino acids. The CDR3 nucleotides are TGTGCCAGCAGCTTGTCCGGGACTGTGAACTACAATGAGCAGTTCTTC. This gives the protein CASSLSGTVNYNEQFF. The full variable domain, its missing parts supplied by reference TRBV5-5 and TRBJ2-1, is DAGVTQSPTHLIKTRGQQVTLRCSPISGHKSVSWYQQVLGQGPQFIFQYYEKEERGRGNFPDRFSARQFPNYSSELNVNALLLGDSALYLCASSLSGTVNYNEQFFGPGTRLTVL.

The chain combines TRBV4-3 with TRBJ1-1; no firm D call. The CDR3 consists of 15 residues. Germline V gene data show CDR1 as LGHNA and CDR2 as YSLEER. V shed 0 bases and J shed 5 bases, with 13 bases lying between them. The CDR3 region is CASSQDQTRRTEAFF. In DNA, the CDR3 is TGCGCCAGCAGCCAAGATCAGACTAGAAGAACTGAAGCTTTCTTT.

The chain links TRBV7-8 to TRBJ1-1; D might be TRBD1 (6 bases). Germline V gene lookup returns CDR1 SGHVS and CDR2 FQNEAQ. The CDR3 loop spans 16 amino acids. The germline V and J ends were trimmed by 3 bases and 1 base, with 15 bases remaining between them. The CDR3 loop is CASSLGARRKNTEAFF. The CDR3 coding sequence is TGTGCCAGCAGCTTGGGGGCCCGGAGGAAGAACACTGAAGCTTTCTTT.

This chain uses TRBV5-1 with TRBJ1-1; tentatively, D is TRBD1 (6 bases). Germline CDR1 and CDR2: SGHRS and YFSETQ. The CDR3 consists of 16 residues. V lost 1 base and J 1 base, leaving 14 bases between the germline ends. CDR3 loop: CASSLTGIIQNTEAFF. CDR3 nucleotides: TGCGCCAGCAGCTTGACAGGGATTATCCAGAACACTGAAGCTTTCTTT.